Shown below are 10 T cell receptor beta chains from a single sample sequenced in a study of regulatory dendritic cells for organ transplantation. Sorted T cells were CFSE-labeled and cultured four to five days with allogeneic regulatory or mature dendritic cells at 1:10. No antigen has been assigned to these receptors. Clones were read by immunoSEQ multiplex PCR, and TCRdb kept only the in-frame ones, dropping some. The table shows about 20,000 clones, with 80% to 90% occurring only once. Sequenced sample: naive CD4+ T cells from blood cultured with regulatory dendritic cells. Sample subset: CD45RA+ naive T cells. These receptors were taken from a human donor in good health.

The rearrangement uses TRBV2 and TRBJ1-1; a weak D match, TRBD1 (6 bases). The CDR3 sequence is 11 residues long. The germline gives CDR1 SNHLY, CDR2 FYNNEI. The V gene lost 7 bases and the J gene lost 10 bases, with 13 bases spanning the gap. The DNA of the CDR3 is TGTGCCAGCACCGAGGGGGGGCCAGCTTTCTTT. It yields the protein CASTEGGPAFF.

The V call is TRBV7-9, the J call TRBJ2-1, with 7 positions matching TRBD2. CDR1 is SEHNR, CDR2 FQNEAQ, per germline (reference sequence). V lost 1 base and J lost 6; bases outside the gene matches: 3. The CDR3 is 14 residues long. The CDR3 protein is CASSLVGGSNEQFF. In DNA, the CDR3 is TGTGCCAGCAGCTTAGTCGGGGGGTCCAATGAGCAGTTCTTC.

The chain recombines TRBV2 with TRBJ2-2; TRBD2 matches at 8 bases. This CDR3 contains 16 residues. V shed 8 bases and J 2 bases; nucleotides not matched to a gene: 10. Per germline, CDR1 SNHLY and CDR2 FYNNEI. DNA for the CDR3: TGTGCCAGCCGGGCGCGCGGGAGGACTAACACCGGGGAGCTGTTTTTT. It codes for CASRARGRTNTGELFF. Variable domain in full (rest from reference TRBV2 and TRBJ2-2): EPEVTQTPSHQVTQMGQEVILRCVPISNHLYFYWYRQILGQKVEFLVSFYNNEISEKSEIFDDQFSVERPDGSNFTLKIRSTKLEDSAMYFCASRARGRTNTGELFFGEGSRLTVL.

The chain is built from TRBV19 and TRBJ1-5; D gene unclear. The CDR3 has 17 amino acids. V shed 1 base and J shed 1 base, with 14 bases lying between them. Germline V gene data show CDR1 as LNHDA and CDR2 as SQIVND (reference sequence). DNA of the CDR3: TGTGCCAGTAGTATAGGGTTTCCGGGATTAAGCAATCAGCCCCAGCATTTT. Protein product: CASSIGFPGLSNQPQHF. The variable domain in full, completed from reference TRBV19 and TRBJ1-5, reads DGGITQSPKYLFRKEGQNVTLSCEQNLNHDAMYWYRQDPGQGLRLIYYSQIVNDFQKGDIAEGYSVSREKKESFPLTVTSAQKNPTAFYLCASSIGFPGLSNQPQHFGDGTRLSIL.

As DNA, the CDR3 is TGTGCCAGCAGCCGCACAGCGGGGGGGCGCGAGACCCAGTACTTC. It yields the protein CASSRTAGGRETQYF. V usage is TRBV14 and J usage is TRBJ2-5; 10 bases match TRBD2. Trimming at V came to 4 bases and at J to 5 bases, leaving 7 bases not matched to a gene. Germline V gives CDR1 SGHDN, CDR2 FVKESK. The CDR3 is made up of 15 amino acids. Drawing the rest from reference TRBV14 and TRBJ2-5, the complete variable domain is EAGVTQFPSHSVIEKGQTVTLRCDPISGHDNLYWYRRVMGKEIKFLLHFVKESKQDESGMPNNRFLAERTGGTYSTLKVQPAELEDSGVYFCASSRTAGGRETQYFGPGTRLLVL.

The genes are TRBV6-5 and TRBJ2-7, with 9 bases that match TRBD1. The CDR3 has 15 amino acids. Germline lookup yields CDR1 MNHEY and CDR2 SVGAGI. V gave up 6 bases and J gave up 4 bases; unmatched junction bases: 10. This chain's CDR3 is CASSQDRGGIYEQYF. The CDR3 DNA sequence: TGTGCCAGCAGCCAGGACAGGGGAGGGATTTACGAGCAGTACTTC.

This chain's CDR3 is CASSRGGSETQYF. The DNA of the CDR3 is TGTGCCAGCAGTAGGGGTGGCTCGGAGACCCAGTACTTC. This chain uses TRBV28 with TRBJ2-5, with a weak D call TRBD1 (5 bases). V lost 5 bases to trimming and J lost 5 bases, with 12 bases between them. Germline V gene lookup returns CDR1 MDHEN and CDR2 SYDVKM. The length of the CDR3 is 13 residues.

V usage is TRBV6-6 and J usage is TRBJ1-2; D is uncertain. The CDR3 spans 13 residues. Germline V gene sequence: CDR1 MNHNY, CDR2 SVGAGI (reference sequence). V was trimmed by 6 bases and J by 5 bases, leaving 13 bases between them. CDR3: CASSSSMPYGYTF. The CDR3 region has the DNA TGTGCCAGCAGCTCATCTATGCCTTATGGCTACACCTTC.

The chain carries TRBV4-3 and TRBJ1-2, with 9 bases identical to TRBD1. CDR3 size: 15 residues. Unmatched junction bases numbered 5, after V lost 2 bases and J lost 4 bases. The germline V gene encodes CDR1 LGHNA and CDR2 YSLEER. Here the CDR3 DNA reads TGCGCCAGCAGCCAAACCGGGACAGGGTTCTATGGCTACACCTTC. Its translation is CASSQTGTGFYGYTF.

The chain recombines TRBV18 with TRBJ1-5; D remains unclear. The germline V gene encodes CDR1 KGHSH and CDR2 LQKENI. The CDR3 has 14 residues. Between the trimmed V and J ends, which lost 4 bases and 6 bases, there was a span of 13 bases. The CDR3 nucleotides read TGTGCCAGCTCACTAGTTGAAGAAGGTCAGCCCCAGCATTTT. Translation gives CASSLVEEGQPQHF.